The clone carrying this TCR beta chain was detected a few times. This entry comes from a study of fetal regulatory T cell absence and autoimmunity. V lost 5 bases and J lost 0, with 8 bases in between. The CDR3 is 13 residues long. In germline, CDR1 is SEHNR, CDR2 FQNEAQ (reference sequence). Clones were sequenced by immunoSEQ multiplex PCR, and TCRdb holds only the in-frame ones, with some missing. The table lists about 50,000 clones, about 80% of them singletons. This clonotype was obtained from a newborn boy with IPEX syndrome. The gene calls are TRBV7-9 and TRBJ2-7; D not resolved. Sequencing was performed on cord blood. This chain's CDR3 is CASSTPYSYEQYF. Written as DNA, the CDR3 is TGTGCCAGCAGCACTCCGTACTCCTACGAGCAGTACTTC.